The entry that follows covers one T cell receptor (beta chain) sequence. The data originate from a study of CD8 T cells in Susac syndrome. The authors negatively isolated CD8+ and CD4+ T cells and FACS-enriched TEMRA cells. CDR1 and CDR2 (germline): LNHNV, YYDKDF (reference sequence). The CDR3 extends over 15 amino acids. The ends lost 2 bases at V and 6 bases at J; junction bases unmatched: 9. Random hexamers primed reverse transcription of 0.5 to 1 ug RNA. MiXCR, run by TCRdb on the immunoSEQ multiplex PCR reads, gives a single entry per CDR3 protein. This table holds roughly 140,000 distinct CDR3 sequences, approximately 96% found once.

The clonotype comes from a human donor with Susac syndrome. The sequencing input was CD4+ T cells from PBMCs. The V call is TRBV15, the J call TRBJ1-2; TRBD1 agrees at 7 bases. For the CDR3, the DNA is TGTGCCACCAGCAGATCCATGAGGGGGCTGGATGGCTACACCTTC. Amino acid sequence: CATSRSMRGLDGYTF.